The text below deals with one TCR beta chain. The same CDR3 is also encoded by other DNA sequences in this sample. Per the original methods: It was from reference gene primer amplification that nucleated cell counts were estimated. This table comes from immunoSEQ multiplex PCR, and its TCRdb copy is limited to in-frame clones, with some not included. V and J calls and clone size follow that table, whereas D and trimming were derived from the DNA. The table has 300,000 to 350,000 clones, 90% seen once. Participants came from around 25 US areas, aged about 18 to 95 years. This entry belongs to a study of blood T cell repertoires in COVID-19. The wider study: In each case, the material was cDNA or gDNA derived from T cells, B-cell-depleted T cells, or PBMCs.

This clonotype was obtained from a woman aged 18-29 years with acute COVID-19. The sequenced material came from PBMCs or T cells enriched from blood (not recorded which).

The CDR3 DNA reads TGTGCCAGCAGTTCTGGACAGGGACGTCAGCCCCAGCATTTT. Its protein is CASSSGQGRQPQHF. This chain uses TRBV28 with TRBJ1-5, with TRBD1 matching 8 bases. In germline, CDR1 is MDHEN, CDR2 SYDVKM. With 4 bases clipped from V and 6 bases from J, the junction kept 5 bases outside the gene matches. The CDR3 extends over 14 amino acids.